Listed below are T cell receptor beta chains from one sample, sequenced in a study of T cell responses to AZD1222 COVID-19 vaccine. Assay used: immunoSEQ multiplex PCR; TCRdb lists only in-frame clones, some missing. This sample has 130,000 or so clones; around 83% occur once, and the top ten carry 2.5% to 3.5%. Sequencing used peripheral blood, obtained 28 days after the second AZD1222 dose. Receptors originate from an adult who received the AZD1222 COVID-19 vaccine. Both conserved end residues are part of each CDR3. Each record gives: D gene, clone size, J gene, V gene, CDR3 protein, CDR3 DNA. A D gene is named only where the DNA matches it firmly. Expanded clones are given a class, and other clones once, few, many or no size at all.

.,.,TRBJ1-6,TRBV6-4,CASSDSTRDYFSYNSPLHF,TGTGCCAGCAGTGACTCGACCAGGGACTACTTCTCCTATAATTCACCCCTCCACTTT
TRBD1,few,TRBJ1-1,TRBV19,CASSPGTGLDTEAFF,TGTGCCAGTAGTCCGGGGACAGGGCTAGACACTGAAGCTTTCTTT
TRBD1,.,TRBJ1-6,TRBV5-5,CASSSRDRGKPLHF,TGTGCCAGCAGCTCCCGGGACAGGGGAAAACCCCTCCACTTT
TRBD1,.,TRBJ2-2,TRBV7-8,CASSLGGRGIKNTGELFF,TGTGCCAGCAGCTTAGGGGGCAGGGGGATTAAGAACACCGGGGAGCTGTTTTTT
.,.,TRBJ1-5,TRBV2,CASSEGGGRQPQHF,TGTGCCAGCAGTGAAGGGGGGGGGAGACAGCCCCAGCATTTT
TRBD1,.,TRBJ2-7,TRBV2,CASSEFRDSSYEQYF,TGTGCCAGCAGTGAATTCCGGGACAGCTCCTACGAGCAGTACTTC
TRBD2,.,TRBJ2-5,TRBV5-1,CASRPGGGGTETQYF,TGCGCCAGCAGGCCCGGTGGCGGGGGGACAGAGACCCAGTACTTC
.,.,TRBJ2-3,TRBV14,CASSLATSDTQYF,TGTGCCAGCAGCTTAGCCACATCAGATACGCAGTATTTT
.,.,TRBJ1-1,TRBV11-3,CASSFRSTRVNTEAFF,TGTGCCAGCAGTTTTAGGTCCACTAGGGTGAACACTGAAGCTTTCTTT
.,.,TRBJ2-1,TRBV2,CASRGRHFSYNEQFF,TGTGCCAGCAGGGGGCGACACTTCTCCTACAATGAGCAGTTCTTC
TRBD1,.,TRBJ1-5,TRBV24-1,CATSDPDRGYQPQHF,TGTGCCACCAGTGACCCCGACAGGGGGTATCAGCCCCAGCATTTT
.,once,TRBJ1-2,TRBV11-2,CASSLAGWAYGYTF,TGTGCCAGCAGCTTAGCAGGGTGGGCCTATGGCTACACCTTC
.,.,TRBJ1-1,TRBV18,CASSPWGGGTEAFF,TGTGCCAGCTCACCATGGGGGGGAGGCACTGAAGCTTTCTTT
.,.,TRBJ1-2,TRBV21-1,CASSKRGRNLGANYGYTF,TGTGCCAGCAGCAAAAGGGGGAGGAATTTGGGGGCTAACTATGGCTACACCTTC
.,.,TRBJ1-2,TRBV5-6,CASSLRSPYGYTF,TGTGCCAGCAGCTTGCGATCTCCCTATGGCTACACCTTC
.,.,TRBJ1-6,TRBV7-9,CASSLSSAARNSPLHF,TGTGCCAGCAGCTTAAGTTCGGCCGCAAGAAATTCACCCCTCCACTTT